Following are 15 T cell receptor beta chains from one sample sequenced in a study of blood T cell repertoires in COVID-19. TCRdb keeps only in-frame clones here, not all; method: immunoSEQ multiplex PCR. The table has about 140,000 clones, approximately 87% seen once. The specimen sequenced was peripheral blood. The receptors here all came from a woman between 45 and 65 years old with active or convalescent COVID-19.

In DNA form, the CDR3 reads TGTGCCAGCAGCTTAGTAGGGGCGCGGGGCGGGGAGCTGTTTTTT. This translates into CASSLVGARGGELFF. The chain joins TRBV7-2 to TRBJ2-2; possible D gene TRBD2, 6 bases. CDR3 size: 15 residues. Germline V gene data show CDR1 as SGHTA and CDR2 as FQGNSA. V lost 1 base, J lost 7 bases, and 13 bases lay in between.

The gene calls are TRBV7-9 and TRBJ1-1, with D unclear. The CDR3 loop spans 14 amino acids. CDR1 and CDR2 (germline): SEHNR, FQNEAQ (reference sequence). V was cut by 1 base and J by 6 bases, with 12 bases left in between. The CDR3 spells CASSLGQNGAEAFF. The CDR3, as DNA: TGTGCCAGCAGCTTAGGCCAGAACGGGGCTGAAGCTTTCTTT.

The V gene is TRBV5-1, the J gene TRBJ2-2; D is possibly TRBD2 (6 bases). Per germline, CDR1 SGHRS and CDR2 YFSETQ. V lost 5 bases and J lost 4, with 12 bases in between. This CDR3 comprises 14 residues. The CDR3 nucleotides read TGCGCCAGCAGTGGCGGGATCGGCACCGGGGAGCTGTTTTTT. The encoded protein is CASSGGIGTGELFF.

The chain uses TRBV5-1 and TRBJ2-1; D perhaps matches TRBD1 (6 bases). Germline CDR1 SGHRS, CDR2 YFSETQ. Trimming shortened V by 4 bases and J by 8 bases, and 16 bases separated the two germline ends. The CDR3 has 14 residues. The CDR3 bases are TGCGCCAGCAGCCCTAAACAGGGTTTCGATGAGCAGTTCTTC. Amino acid sequence: CASSPKQGFDEQFF. Full variable domain (outside the CDR3, taken from reference TRBV5-1 and TRBJ2-1): KAGVTQTPRYLIKTRGQQVTLSCSPISGHRSVSWYQQTPGQGLQFLFEYFSETQRNKGNFPGRFSGRQFSNSRSEMNVSTLELGDSALYLCASSPKQGFDEQFFGPGTRLTVL.

J is TRBJ1-2 and V is TRBV7-8; D gene unclear. This CDR3 is 13 amino acids long. The germline V gene encodes CDR1 SGHVS and CDR2 FQNEAQ. Trimming removed 1 base at V and 3 bases at J, with 6 bases between. The CDR3 protein is CASSLVGDYGYTF. The CDR3 nucleotides are TGTGCCAGCAGCTTAGTGGGAGACTATGGCTACACCTTC.

This clone was detected once. The J gene is TRBJ1-2, the V gene TRBV5-1; D might be TRBD1 (6 bases). The CDR3 totals 14 residues. In germline, CDR1 is SGHRS, CDR2 YFSETQ. Trimming left V 4 bases short and J 8 bases short, with 18 bases between. The CDR3 is CASSPGQTGDGYTF. CDR3 nucleotides: TGCGCCAGCAGCCCCGGACAGACCGGCGACGGCTACACCTTC.

The CDR3 reads CASTRDRGSTDTQYF. DNA for the CDR3: TGCGCCTCCACCCGGGACAGGGGGAGCACAGATACGCAGTATTTT. V and J are TRBV5-1 and TRBJ2-3; 11 bases are shared with TRBD1. This CDR3 contains 15 residues. The germline V gene has CDR1 SGHRS and CDR2 YFSETQ. J lost 0 bases, V lost 10 bases, and 7 bases had no gene match.

V gene TRBV5-1 combines with J gene TRBJ2-3; 9 nucleotides align to TRBD1. CDR3 size: 17 residues. Per the germline V gene, CDR1 is SGHRS and CDR2 is YFSETQ. Losses at the gene ends were 0 bases for V and 5 bases for J; bases not matched to a gene: 10. The CDR3 spells CASSLGFGTGYRDTQYF. The CDR3, as DNA: TGCGCCAGCAGCTTGGGCTTCGGGACAGGGTATCGAGATACGCAGTATTTT.

J is TRBJ1-1 and V is TRBV12-5; 7 positions match TRBD1. Germline CDR1 reads LGHNT; CDR2 reads FRNRAP. CDR3 size: 15 residues. V trimming: 1 base; J trimming: 2 bases; junction bases outside the gene matches: 4. The CDR3 is CASGLGQGDNTEAFF. In DNA form, the CDR3 reads TGTGCTAGTGGTTTGGGGCAGGGGGACAACACTGAAGCTTTCTTT.

The rearrangement joins TRBV7-2 to TRBJ2-1; 14 nucleotides line up with TRBD2. Per germline, CDR1 SGHTA and CDR2 FQGNSA. CDR3 length equals 18 residues. The V gene end was trimmed by 5 bases and the J gene end by 10 bases; junction bases not matched to a gene: 16. The CDR3 protein is CASSPSLGLAGEEGEQFF. CDR3 sequence (DNA): TGTGCCAGCAGCCCCAGTCTGGGACTAGCGGGAGAGGAAGGGGAGCAGTTCTTC.

CDR3 nucleotides: TGTGCCAGCAGTGAAATGGGGGAAGCGGGAGGTTCCTACAATGAGCAGTTCTTC. Translation gives CASSEMGEAGGSYNEQFF. The rearrangement joins TRBV6-1 to TRBJ2-1; 9 nucleotides match TRBD2. Trimming removed 2 bases from V and 1 base from J; junction bases left unmatched: 9. CDR1 and CDR2 from the germline V gene are MNHNS and SASEGT. CDR3 length: 18 residues.

This clone has just one count. The rearrangement links TRBV27 to TRBJ2-7, with D perhaps TRBD2 (5 bases). Germline values: CDR1 MNHEY, CDR2 SMNVEV (reference sequence). The CDR3 sequence is 13 residues long. V was trimmed by 6 bases and J by 0 bases, leaving 9 bases between them. The CDR3: CASRTRSSYEQYF. The CDR3 DNA reads as TGTGCCAGCAGAACTAGGAGCTCCTACGAGCAGTACTTC.

The chain uses TRBV5-1 and TRBJ2-7, with 10 bases matching TRBD2. V gave up 1 base and J gave up 0 bases; unmatched junction bases: 1. This CDR3 contains 15 residues. Germline V gene lookup returns CDR1 SGHRS and CDR2 YFSETQ. CDR3 residues: CASSLIAGGSYEQYF. For the CDR3, the DNA is TGCGCCAGCAGCTTGATAGCGGGAGGCTCCTACGAGCAGTACTTC.

This clone appeared once. The chain recombines TRBV11-2 with TRBJ2-7, with 11 positions matching TRBD1. Trimming cost V 2 bases and J 0 bases; bases outside gene matches: 3. Germline V lookup: CDR1 SGHAT, CDR2 FQNNGV. The CDR3 has 16 residues. The CDR3 region has the DNA TGTGCCAGCAGCTTACAGGGACAGGGGGGCTCCTACGAGCAGTACTTC. This gives the protein CASSLQGQGGSYEQYF.

The chain carries TRBV7-2 and TRBJ2-1; TRBD2 matches at 9 bases. Germline V lookup: CDR1 SGHTA, CDR2 FQGNSA. V lost 3 bases, J lost 13 bases, and 10 bases stayed unmatched. The CDR3 covers 14 residues. DNA for the CDR3: TGTGCCAGCAGCTTTTTTTTTCTTAGCGGGGGTCAGTTCTTC. Translating it yields CASSFFFLSGGQFF. The entire variable domain, with the rest obtained from reference TRBV7-2 and TRBJ2-1, is as follows: GAGVSQSPSNKVTEKGKDVELRCDPISGHTALYWYRQSLGQGLEFLIYFQGNSAPDKSGLPSDRFSAERTGGSVSTLTIQRTQQEDSAVYLCASSFFFLSGGQFFGPGTRLTVL.